This entry lists 4 T cell receptor beta chains sequenced from one sample in a study of T cells in Graves' hyperthyroidism and ophthalmopathy. Amplified TCR beta CDR3 regions derived from RNA transcripts. Using the HTBI primer set, a first-round RT-PCR was run on the TCR CDR3. TCRdb processed the multiplex PCR reads anew with MiXCR; each CDR3 protein has one entry. Of under 650,000 distinct CDR3 sequences listed, roughly 17% are singletons. The specimen sequenced was blood. Receptors were obtained from a woman aged 25 to 39 with Graves' hyperthyroidism.

The chain has TRBV9 and TRBJ2-3; 8 bases align to TRBD2. The trim removed 1 base at V and 3 bases at J, leaving 4 bases unmatched. CDR1 is SGDLS and CDR2 is YYNGEE in the germline V gene. This CDR3 contains 15 residues. The CDR3 loop reads CASSVWLAGTDTQYF. CDR3 nucleotides: TGTGCCAGCAGCGTATGGCTAGCGGGTACAGATACGCAGTATTTT.

The chain links TRBV5-8 to TRBJ2-7; maybe TRBD1 (6 bases). The CDR3 covers 15 residues. Germline assignment: CDR1 SGHTS and CDR2 YDEGEE. The V and J ends lost 5 bases and 0 bases respectively, with 15 bases between them. The CDR3 sequence: CASRADSWSSYEQYF. CDR3 DNA sequence: TGTGCCAGCAGAGCGGACAGTTGGAGCTCCTACGAGCAGTACTTC.

This clonotype was observed at least ten times. The rearrangement joins TRBV18 to TRBJ2-3; 8 positions match TRBD2. The CDR3 is made up of 14 amino acids. CDR1 is KGHSH, CDR2 LQKENI, per germline. The V and J ends lost 1 base and 5 bases, in that order; junction bases with no gene match: 2. The CDR3 spells CASSPQAGGDTQYF. Here the CDR3 DNA reads TGTGCCAGCTCACCACAGGCGGGAGGAGATACGCAGTATTTT.

J is TRBJ1-3 and V is TRBV3-1; 9 positions agree with TRBD1. Per the germline V gene, CDR1 is LGHDT and CDR2 is YNNKEL (reference sequence). V was clipped by 5 bases and J by 1 base; unmatched bases: 6. CDR3 length: 16 amino acids. In DNA, the CDR3 is TGTGCCAGCAGCAGAGGGACAGGGTTATCTGGAAACACCATATATTTT. Translating gives CASSRGTGLSGNTIYF.